This entry lists 15 T cell receptor beta chains sequenced from one sample in a study of shared clonotypes between healthy human individuals. The repertoire was sequenced with immunoSEQ multiplex PCR; TCRdb's copy has only in-frame clones and lacks some. Of some 1 million clones listed, about 80% were seen once; the top ten hold roughly 1.4%. Sequencing was performed on memory CD4+ T cells sorted from blood. Subset noted: CD45RA-negative fraction. The receptors derive from a man younger than 30 in good health.

The chain recombines TRBV18 with TRBJ2-1, with D uncertain. This CDR3 is 13 amino acids long. Trimming took off 1 base at V and 3 bases at J, with 4 bases between the two ends. Germline V lookup: CDR1 KGHSH, CDR2 LQKENI. The DNA for the CDR3 is TGTGCCAGCTCACCACAGGGCTACAATGAGCAGTTCTTC. As protein: CASSPQGYNEQFF.

This clone has only a few counts. V and J are TRBV2 and TRBJ2-7; 7 nucleotides line up with TRBD1. The CDR3 is 14 residues long. The V gene's germline CDR1 is SNHLY and CDR2 FYNNEI. With V trimmed by 8 bases and J by 1 base, 8 bases remained unmatched. CDR3 coding DNA: TGTGCCAGCCTGGGGCCAGGGGGTTCCTACGAGCAGTACTTC. This codes for CASLGPGGSYEQYF.

This clone was observed a few times. V is TRBV10-1 and J is TRBJ2-7, with D perhaps TRBD1 (5 bases). The germline CDR1 and CDR2 sequences are WNHNN and SYGVQD (reference sequence). The CDR3 covers 14 residues. The V end lost 2 bases, the J end lost 7 bases, and 15 bases lay between the germline ends. CDR3 in amino acids: CASSEGRDMREQYF. CDR3 coding DNA: TGCGCCAGCAGTGAGGGCAGGGATATGCGAGAGCAGTACTTC.

For this clone: A much larger clone differs from this one at a single base, so this may be a read error. This same CDR3 is encoded by further DNA sequences in the sample. This chain joins TRBV2 and TRBJ2-5; 9 bases align to TRBD2. V lost 1 base, J lost 4 bases, and 1 base stayed unmatched. Per germline, CDR1 SNHLY and CDR2 FYNNEI. This CDR3 is built from 14 residues. CDR3 DNA: TGTGCCAGCAGTGAAGGGACTAGCGTAGAGACCCAGTACTTC. As protein: CASSEGTSVETQYF.

The chain employs TRBV5-1 and TRBJ2-1; 10 bases are shared with TRBD2. Unmatched junction bases numbered 7, after V lost 0 bases and J lost 4 bases. CDR1 is SGHRS and CDR2 is YFSETQ in the germline V gene. CDR3 length equals 17 residues. The CDR3 region is CASSLGGSGGTYNEQFF. The CDR3 DNA sequence: TGCGCCAGCAGCTTGGGCGGTAGCGGGGGGACATACAATGAGCAGTTCTTC.

This clone was counted ten times or more. The gene calls are TRBV4-1 and TRBJ2-1, with TRBD2 identical over 9 bases. The CDR3 covers 16 residues. Trimming at V came to 1 base and at J to 1 base, leaving 2 bases not matched to a gene. The germline V gene encodes CDR1 MGHRA and CDR2 YSYEKL. For the CDR3, the DNA is TGCGCCAGCAGCCAAGGAAGCGGGGGGTCCTACAATGAGCAGTTCTTC. Amino acid sequence: CASSQGSGGSYNEQFF.

The rearrangement joins TRBV28 to TRBJ1-5; 9 bases match TRBD1. J was trimmed by 6 bases and V by 6 bases; bases with no gene match: 6. The CDR3 is 14 amino acids. Germline V gives CDR1 MDHEN, CDR2 SYDVKM. CDR3 residues: CASRETGGGQPQHF. The CDR3 coding sequence is TGTGCCAGCAGGGAAACAGGGGGCGGTCAGCCCCAGCATTTT.

J is TRBJ2-1 and V is TRBV19; D may match TRBD1 or TRBD2 (6 bases each). CDR1 and CDR2 (germline): LNHDA, SQIVND (reference sequence). The CDR3 is 15 amino acids. Deletions cut 3 bases from V and 5 bases from J, with 14 bases between. CDR3 residues: CASSMGGQGHNEQFF. The CDR3 bases are TGTGCCAGTAGTATGGGGGGCCAGGGGCACAATGAGCAGTTCTTC.

The rearrangement links TRBV7-9 to TRBJ1-1; weak D call: TRBD1 (6 bases). Trimming stripped 6 bases from V and 3 bases from J, with 17 bases between. Germline assignment: CDR1 SEHNR and CDR2 FQNEAQ (reference sequence). The CDR3 contains 15 residues. CDR3 coding DNA: TGTGCCAGCAGAATAACAGGGTATGGGGACACTGAAGCTTTCTTT. Its protein is CASRITGYGDTEAFF.

In its sample, this clone was seen a few times. J is TRBJ2-3 and V is TRBV18; no reliable D call. Germline V CDR1 and CDR2: KGHSH, LQKENI. The CDR3 has 14 residues. The V end was cut by 6 bases, the J end by 0 bases, with 10 bases between. CDR3 amino acids: CASSRMASTDTQYF. The CDR3 coding sequence is TGTGCCAGCTCGCGGATGGCGAGCACAGATACGCAGTATTTT.

This clone was picked up a small number of times. The chain is built from TRBV10-1 and TRBJ2-3, with D tentatively TRBD2 (6 bases). The V gene's germline CDR1 is WNHNN and CDR2 SYGVQD (reference sequence). CDR3 length: 14 amino acids. V gave up 10 bases and J gave up 1 base, with 15 bases separating them. CDR3 loop: CATSGGEGTDTQYF. The CDR3 nucleotides read TGCGCCACCAGCGGCGGGGAAGGCACAGATACGCAGTATTTT.

The chain employs TRBV6-6 and TRBJ1-4, with D perhaps matching TRBD1 (6 bases). The germline gives CDR1 MNHNY, CDR2 SVGAGI (reference sequence). CDR3 length: 14 amino acids. Trimming pared 2 bases from V and 10 bases from J, leaving 14 bases between. In DNA form, the CDR3 reads TGTGCCAGCAGTTACCCCGGGGGGGCTGGAAAACTGTTTTTT. Protein: CASSYPGGAGKLFF.

V and J are TRBV19 and TRBJ2-4; D is possibly TRBD2 (6 bases). The CDR3 runs 15 residues. Trimming pared 7 bases from V and 3 bases from J, leaving 16 bases between. Germline-derived CDR1 and CDR2 are LNHDA and SQIVND (reference sequence). The CDR3 nucleotides are TGTGCCAGTAAGGATGGAGGGCACCGCAAAAACATTCAGTACTTC. It codes for CASKDGGHRKNIQYF.

This chain uses TRBV28 with TRBJ1-2; 8 positions match TRBD1. The CDR3 runs to 14 residues. The V segment lost 1 base and the J segment 8 bases; nucleotides outside the gene matches: 6. CDR1 is MDHEN and CDR2 is SYDVKM in the germline V gene. The CDR3 coding sequence is TGTGCCAGCAGTTTATTTCAGGGGGCGGAAGGCTACACCTTC. This translates into CASSLFQGAEGYTF.

This chain links TRBV14 with TRBJ2-6; D is uncertain. This CDR3 contains 17 residues. CDR1 is SGHDN, CDR2 FVKESK, per germline. V shed 1 base and J shed 0 bases, with 10 bases lying between them. Here the CDR3 reads CASSQALRISGANVLTF. Here the CDR3 DNA reads TGTGCCAGCAGCCAAGCTTTGAGGATCTCTGGGGCCAACGTCCTGACTTTC. Full variable domain (rest looked up from reference TRBV14 and TRBJ2-6): EAGVTQFPSHSVIEKGQTVTLRCDPISGHDNLYWYRRVMGKEIKFLLHFVKESKQDESGMPNNRFLAERTGGTYSTLKVQPAELEDSGVYFCASSQALRISGANVLTFGAGSRLTVL.